This record covers a single TCR beta chain. Its antigen remains unknown. This sample was included in a study of OX40 agonist ivuxolimab in advanced cancers. Turning to the study itself: Patients received ivuxolimab, an agonistic anti-OX40 (CD134) antibody. Every patient in dose escalation had hepatocellular carcinoma, melanoma, renal cell or head and neck cancer. Study findings and constraints: Doses of 0.1 to 3.0 mg/kg were accompanied by clonal expansion of CD4+ and CD8+ blood T cells by week 6. Some patients who did not respond also had low normalized T-cell clonal expansion.

Profiled with immunoSEQ multiplex PCR; TCRdb holds only in-frame clones, not every one. The sample yields tens of thousands of clones, more than 80% seen once. The TCR originated in an adult with an advanced solid tumor such as melanoma, head and neck, liver or kidney cancer. The source material was CD4+ or CD8+ T cells sorted from blood, sampled in a trial of the OX40 agonist ivuxolimab.

CDR3 in DNA: TGTGCCAGCAGCCTTAGTTGGGGCAATGAGCAGTTCTTC. It specifies CASSLSWGNEQFF. The chain is built from TRBV11-2 and TRBJ2-1, with D unresolved. CDR1 is SGHAT and CDR2 is FQNNGV in the germline V gene. The CDR3 is 13 residues long. Deletions cut 5 bases from V and 6 bases from J, with 11 bases between. Looking up the rest from reference TRBV11-2 and TRBJ2-1 gives the full variable domain: EAGVAQSPRYKIIEKRQSVAFWCNPISGHATLYWYQQILGQGPKLLIQFQNNGVVDDSQLPKDRFSAERLKGVDSTLKIQPAKLEDSAVYLCASSLSWGNEQFFGPGTRLTVL.